Below are 3 T cell receptor beta chains sequenced from a single sample in a study of shared clonotypes between healthy human individuals. TCRdb keeps only in-frame clones here, not all; method: immunoSEQ multiplex PCR. The repertoire holds just over 2,000,000 clones, with 95% as singletons. The sequencing sample was made of naive CD4+ T cells sorted from blood. Subset defined: CD45RA+ positively selected. These receptors were taken from a man aged 18-30 years in good health.

Comments on this clone: Different DNA sequences within this sample yield the same CDR3. This chain connects TRBV9 to TRBJ1-3; 9 bases map to TRBD1. The CDR3 runs 14 residues. Germline V gene sequence: CDR1 SGDLS, CDR2 YYNGEE. J was trimmed by 2 bases and V by 3 bases; bases with no gene match: 0. CDR3 sequence: CASSGTGAGNTIYF. CDR3 DNA sequence: TGTGCCAGCAGCGGGACAGGGGCTGGAAACACCATATATTTT.

This clone was picked up one time. The rearrangement links TRBV28 to TRBJ1-4, with TRBD1 as a possible D gene (5 bases). The CDR3 has 14 residues. Germline CDR1 is MDHEN and CDR2 is SYDVKM. V lost 6 bases to trimming and J lost 3 bases, with 11 bases between them. The CDR3 DNA sequence: TGTGCCAGCAGGCCAGGGCTCGCTAATGAAAAACTGTTTTTT. This encodes CASRPGLANEKLFF.

As to this clone: Compared with germline, one end of the junction differs, possibly owing to a read error. This chain links TRBV2 with TRBJ2-3; 8 bases agree with TRBD2. The germline gives CDR1 SNHLY, CDR2 FYNNEI. The CDR3 has 11 residues. CDR3 amino acids: CASSGLSGGIF. The CDR3 coding sequence is TGTGCCAGCAGTGGACTAAGCGGGGGAATTTTT. Variable domain in full (rest from reference TRBV2 and TRBJ2-3): EPEVTQTPSHQVTQMGQEVILRCVPISNHLYFYWYRQILGQKVEFLVSFYNNEISEKSEIFDDQFSVERPDGSNFTLKIRSTKLEDSAMYFCASSGLSGGIFGPGTRLTVL.